One TCR beta chain is described in this entry. The data derive from a study of T-cell reconstitution after alpha-beta-depleted transplantation in children. Unique molecular identifiers were built into the TCRbeta library. TCRdb independently ran MiXCR on the PCR reads; one entry per CDR3 protein. This table has approximately 1,000,000 distinct CDR3 sequences, under 30% appearing once. This CDR3 is built from 12 residues. V lost 6 bases and J 5 bases, leaving 11 bases between the germline ends. The V gene's germline CDR1 is MNHEY and CDR2 SVGEGT. The clonotype was recovered from a boy less than two years old who had a stem cell transplant for SCID, so the T cells may come from the graft donor. The chain combines TRBV6-2 or TRBV6-3 with TRBJ2-7; D not resolved. This specimen consisted of PBMCs, mostly from graft donor cells, obtained 360 days after TCRalphabeta/CD19-depleted stem cell transplant. CDR3 amino acids: CASSFRAHEQYF. The CDR3 DNA follows: TGTGCCAGCAGCTTCCGGGCCCACGAGCAGTACTTC.